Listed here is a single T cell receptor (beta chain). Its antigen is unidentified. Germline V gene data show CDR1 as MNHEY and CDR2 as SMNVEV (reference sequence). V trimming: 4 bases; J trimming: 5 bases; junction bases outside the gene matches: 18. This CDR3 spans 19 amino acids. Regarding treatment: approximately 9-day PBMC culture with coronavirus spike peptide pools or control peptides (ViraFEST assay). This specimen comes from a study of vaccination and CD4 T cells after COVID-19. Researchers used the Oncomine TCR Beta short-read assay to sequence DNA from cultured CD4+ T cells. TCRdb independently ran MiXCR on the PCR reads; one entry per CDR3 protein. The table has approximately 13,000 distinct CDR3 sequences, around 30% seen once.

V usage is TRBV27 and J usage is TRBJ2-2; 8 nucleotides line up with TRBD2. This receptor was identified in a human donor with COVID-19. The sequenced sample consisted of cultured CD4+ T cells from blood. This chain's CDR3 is CASSSRIDRAGALTGELFF. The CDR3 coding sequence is TGTGCCAGCAGTTCCCGGATCGACCGAGCGGGAGCTTTAACCGGGGAGCTGTTTTTT.